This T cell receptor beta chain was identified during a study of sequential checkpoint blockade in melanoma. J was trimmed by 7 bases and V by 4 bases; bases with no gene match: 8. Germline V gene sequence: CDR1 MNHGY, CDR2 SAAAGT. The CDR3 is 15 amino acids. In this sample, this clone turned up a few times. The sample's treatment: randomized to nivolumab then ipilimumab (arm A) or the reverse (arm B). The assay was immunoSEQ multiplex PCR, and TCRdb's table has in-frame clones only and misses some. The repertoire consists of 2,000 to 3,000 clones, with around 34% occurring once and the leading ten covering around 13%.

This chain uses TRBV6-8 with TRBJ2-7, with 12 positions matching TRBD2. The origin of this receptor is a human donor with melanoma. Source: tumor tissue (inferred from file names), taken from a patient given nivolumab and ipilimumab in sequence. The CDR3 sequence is CASSWTSGTQGEQYF. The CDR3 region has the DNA TGTGCCAGCAGTTGGACTAGCGGGACACAGGGAGAGCAGTACTTC.